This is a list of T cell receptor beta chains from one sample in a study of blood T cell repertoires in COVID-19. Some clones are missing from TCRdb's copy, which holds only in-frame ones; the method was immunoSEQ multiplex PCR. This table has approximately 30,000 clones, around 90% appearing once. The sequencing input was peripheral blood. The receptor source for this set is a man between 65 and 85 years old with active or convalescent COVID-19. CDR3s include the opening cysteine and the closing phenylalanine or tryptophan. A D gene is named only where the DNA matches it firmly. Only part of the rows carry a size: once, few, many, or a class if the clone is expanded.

CASSSQGTSSYNEQFF	TGCGCCAGCAGTAGTCAAGGGACAAGCTCCTACAATGAGCAGTTCTTC	.	TRBV10-1	TRBJ2-1	.
CASSRGTSGGGGETQYF	TGTGCCAGCAGCCGTGGGACTAGCGGGGGCGGGGGTGAGACCCAGTACTTC	TRBD2	TRBV3-1/TRBV3-2	TRBJ2-5	.
CASTLQGGREAFF	TGTGCCAGCACCCTACAGGGGGGAAGAGAAGCTTTCTTT	TRBD1	TRBV28	TRBJ1-1	.
CASSLAPGVNTEAFF	TGTGCCAGCAGCTTAGCCCCAGGGGTGAACACTGAAGCTTTCTTT	.	TRBV7-6	TRBJ1-1	.
CASSPQQGNTEAFF	TGTGCCAGCTCGCCACAACAGGGGAACACTGAAGCTTTCTTT	.	TRBV18	TRBJ1-1	.
CASSFGGGETQYF	TGCGCCAGCAGCTTTGGCGGGGGGGAGACCCAGTACTTC	TRBD2	TRBV5-1	TRBJ2-5	.
CASSLRGRNSPLHF	TGTGCCAGCAGTTTGCGGGGTCGAAATTCACCCCTCCACTTT	.	TRBV27	TRBJ1-6	medium-sized
CASSYSVTGSSHNEQFF	TGTGCCAGCAGTTACTCGGTGACAGGGTCTTCCCACAATGAGCAGTTCTTC	TRBD1	TRBV6-2/TRBV6-3	TRBJ2-1	.
CASSLNSAGNQPQHF	TGTGCCAGCAGTTTAAACAGTGCTGGCAATCAGCCCCAGCATTTT	.	TRBV27	TRBJ1-5	.
CASSYGTGAMNTEAFF	TGCGCCAGCAGTTACGGGACAGGGGCCATGAACACTGAAGCTTTCTTT	TRBD1	TRBV5-1	TRBJ1-1	.
CASSHTGYWTEAFF	TGTGCCAGCAGTCATACGGGGTACTGGACTGAAGCTTTCTTT	.	TRBV27	TRBJ1-1	.
CASSLDNYGYTF	TGTGCCAGCAGCTTGGACAATTATGGCTACACCTTC	.	TRBV5-4	TRBJ1-2	.
CASSPGLQGNSPLHF	TGTGCCAGCAGCCCGGGACTTCAGGGTAATTCACCCCTCCACTTT	.	TRBV5-6	TRBJ1-6	.
CASSYGASESFDTQYF	TGTGCCAGCAGTTACGGGGCTAGCGAGAGCTTCGATACGCAGTATTTT	.	TRBV6-5	TRBJ2-3	.
CASSSPGQSIGYTF	TGTGCCAGCAGCTCCCCGGGACAGAGCATTGGCTACACCTTC	TRBD1	TRBV7-8	TRBJ1-2	.
CSASGTGGGVRNSPLHF	TGCAGTGCTAGTGGGACAGGGGGAGGAGTGCGGAATTCACCCCTCCACTTT	TRBD1	TRBV20-1	TRBJ1-6	.
CASTGQGKGDTQYF	TGTGCCAGTACTGGACAGGGTAAGGGAGATACGCAGTATTTT	TRBD1	TRBV19	TRBJ2-3	.
CASSSQSPTYEQYF	TGTGCCAGCAGTTCCCAGTCTCCAACCTACGAGCAGTACTTC	.	TRBV28	TRBJ2-7	.
CASSLDGQGYGYTF	TGCGCCAGCAGCTTGGACGGACAGGGGTATGGCTACACCTTC	TRBD1	TRBV5-1	TRBJ1-2	.
CASSYGTGNTEAFF	TGCGCCAGCAGTTACGGGACAGGGAACACTGAAGCTTTCTTT	TRBD1	TRBV5-1	TRBJ1-1	.
CASSSPTGGSGNSPLHF	TGTGCCAGCAGCTCCCCGACAGGGGGATCTGGTAATTCACCCCTCCACTTT	TRBD1	TRBV3-1/TRBV3-2	TRBJ1-6	.
CATSDSTGGEKLFF	TGTGCCACCAGTGATTCAACAGGGGGAGAAAAACTGTTTTTT	TRBD1	TRBV24-1	TRBJ1-4	.
CASSLGRYYEQYF	TGTGCCAGCAGCTTGGGCAGATACTACGAGCAGTACTTC	.	TRBV7-2	TRBJ2-7	.
CASSQVDRRFQETQYF	TGTGCCAGCAGCCAAGTGGACAGAAGATTCCAAGAGACCCAGTACTTC	.	TRBV3-1/TRBV3-2	TRBJ2-5	.
CASTSYGQGASGYTF	TGTGCCAGCACTTCTTACGGCCAGGGGGCCTCTGGCTACACCTTC	TRBD1	TRBV28	TRBJ1-2	.
CASREGGTGELFF	TGTGCCAGTAGGGAAGGGGGTACCGGGGAGCTGTTTTTT	.	TRBV19	TRBJ2-2	.